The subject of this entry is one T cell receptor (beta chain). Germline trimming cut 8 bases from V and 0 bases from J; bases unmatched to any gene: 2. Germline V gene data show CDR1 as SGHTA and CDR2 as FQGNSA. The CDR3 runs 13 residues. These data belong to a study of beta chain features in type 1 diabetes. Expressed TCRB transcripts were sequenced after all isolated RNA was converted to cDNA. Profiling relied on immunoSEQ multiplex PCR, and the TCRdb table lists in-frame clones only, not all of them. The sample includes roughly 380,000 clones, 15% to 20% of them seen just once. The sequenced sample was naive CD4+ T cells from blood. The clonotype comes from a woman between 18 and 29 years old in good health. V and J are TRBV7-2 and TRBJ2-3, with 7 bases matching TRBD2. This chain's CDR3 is CASGRESTDTQYF. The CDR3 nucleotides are TGTGCCAGCGGGAGGGAGAGCACAGATACGCAGTATTTT.